This TCR beta chain was retrieved from a study of CD8+ T cells in alopecia areata. Notes on the study in general: Sequencing of scalp tissue also captures the resident alphabeta T cells of normal skin.

V was shortened by 2 bases and J by 6 bases, with 11 bases between the two germline ends. The CDR3 runs to 14 residues. Germline V lookup: CDR1 MDHEN, CDR2 SYDVKM. The authors extracted RNA and reverse transcribed it into cDNA as the sequencing template. Some clones are missing from TCRdb's copy, which holds only in-frame ones; the method was immunoSEQ multiplex PCR. The repertoire has 120,000 or so clones, around 50% of them found once; the top ten carry about 10%. As regards this clone: Its antigen is undetermined.

Sequenced material: NKG2D-low CD8+ T cells sorted from blood. The clonotype originates from a human donor with alopecia areata. The rearrangement uses TRBV28 and TRBJ2-4, with D possibly TRBD2 on 5 matching bases. The CDR3 DNA follows: TGTGCCAGCAGTTTAAGTACGGAGGTAAACATTCAGTACTTC. Amino acids: CASSLSTEVNIQYF.